The clone carrying this TCR beta chain was picked up a small number of times. TCRdb recomputed calls from the RT-PCR reads with MiXCR, one row per CDR3 protein. The data show just over 300,000 distinct CDR3 sequences, roughly 22% seen once. This sample stems from a study of response to subunit inactivated influenza vaccine. The sample was PBMCs from blood, taken less than 22 months after vaccination. The source of this sequence is a man between 50 and 70 years old who received an inactivated influenza vaccine.

DNA for the CDR3: TGTGCCACGAACAGGGGTTTGGACACTGAAGCTTTCTTT. It specifies CATNRGLDTEAFF. This chain connects TRBV10-3 to TRBJ1-1; 7 positions match TRBD1. Germline loops: CDR1 ENHRY, CDR2 SYGVKD. The CDR3 has 13 amino acids. V lost 10 bases and J lost 3; bases outside the gene matches: 8.